Listed here are 29 T cell receptor beta chains from one sample, sequenced in a study of early T cells in non-severe SARS-CoV-2 infection. TCRdb recomputed calls from the 5' RACE reads with MiXCR, one row per CDR3 protein. The data show some 81,000 distinct CDR3 sequences, around 8.7% seen once. Sequencing input: whole blood. Receptors originate from an adult who was a healthcare worker with PCR-confirmed SARS-CoV-2 infection or an uninfected control (not recorded which).

The sample holds many counts of this clonotype. The chain uses TRBV3-1 and TRBJ2-7, with 8 bases matching TRBD1. The V gene's germline CDR1 is LGHDT and CDR2 YNNKEL (reference sequence). The trim removed 4 bases at V and 1 base at J, leaving 3 bases unmatched. The CDR3 spans 14 residues. The CDR3: CASSPRQGSYEQYF. Here the CDR3 DNA reads TGTGCCAGCAGCCCGCGACAGGGGTCCTACGAGCAGTACTTC.

This clonotype occurred many times. CDR3: CASSSTPGAKRSPGELFF. The CDR3 region has the DNA TGTGCCAGCAGTTCCACCCCAGGAGCGAAGCGGTCCCCCGGGGAGCTGTTTTTT. The V gene is TRBV27, the J gene TRBJ2-2; maybe TRBD2 (5 bases). The CDR3 consists of 18 residues. Trimming removed 4 bases from V and 6 bases from J, with 24 bases in between. Germline assignment: CDR1 MNHEY and CDR2 SMNVEV (reference sequence).

This clonotype was picked up a small number of times. V is TRBV7-2 and J is TRBJ2-3; 7 bases align to TRBD2. Losses at the gene ends were 7 bases for V and 1 base for J; bases not matched to a gene: 8. CDR1 and CDR2 (germline): SGHTA, FQGNSA. CDR3 length: 15 amino acids. DNA of the CDR3: TGTGCCAGCAAGCGGGAAGCCCCTGGCACAGATACGCAGTATTTT. It codes for CASKREAPGTDTQYF.

The chain uses TRBV27 and TRBJ1-6; D might be TRBD1 (5 bases). V lost 6 bases and J lost 2, with 11 bases in between. In germline, CDR1 is MNHEY, CDR2 SMNVEV (reference sequence). This CDR3 spans 15 amino acids. Here the CDR3 reads CASSIEGPYNSPLHF. CDR3 bases: TGTGCCAGCAGCATAGAGGGACCCTATAATTCACCCCTCCACTTT.

This clonotype occurred many times. The rearrangement links TRBV5-4 to TRBJ2-3, with TRBD2 identical over 8 bases. CDR3 length equals 15 residues. The V and J ends lost 4 bases and 5 bases, in that order; junction bases with no gene match: 9. Germline lookup yields CDR1 SGHNT and CDR2 YYREEE (reference sequence). Here the CDR3 reads CASSMTAGVIDTQYF. CDR3 DNA sequence: TGTGCCAGCAGCATGACAGCGGGAGTGATAGATACGCAGTATTTT.

The CDR3 sequence: CASLDGEGLNTEAFF. Here the CDR3 DNA reads TGTGCCAGCCTTGACGGGGAAGGGCTTAACACTGAAGCTTTCTTT. This chain links TRBV7-9 with TRBJ1-1; D remains ambiguous. Germline loops: CDR1 SEHNR, CDR2 FQNEAQ (reference sequence). Trimming cost V 8 bases and J 2 bases, with 18 bases left between them. CDR3 size: 15 residues.

The V and J genes are TRBV6-1 and TRBJ2-7; 7 nucleotides align to TRBD1. With V trimmed by 5 bases and J by 5 bases, 6 bases remained unmatched. The germline CDR1 and CDR2 sequences are MNHNS and SASEGT. The CDR3 loop spans 13 amino acids. CDR3 sequence reads: CASSSTGVHEQYF. As DNA, the CDR3 is TGTGCCAGCAGTAGTACAGGGGTCCACGAGCAGTACTTC.

The table lists this clonotype with many counts. The V call is TRBV27, the J call TRBJ1-5; D remains unclear. The CDR3 totals 14 residues. Between the trimmed V and J ends, which lost 5 bases and 1 base, there was a span of 9 bases. Germline CDR1 MNHEY, CDR2 SMNVEV (reference sequence). CDR3: CASSNGGSNQPQHF. CDR3 coding DNA: TGTGCCAGCAGTAACGGAGGGAGCAATCAGCCCCAGCATTTT.

On this clonotype: An end of the junction does not agree with germline; a read error may underlie this. The rearrangement joins TRBV6-6 to TRBJ1-5; D unclear. The CDR3 consists of 13 residues. Germline CDR1 reads MNHNY; CDR2 reads SVGAGI (reference sequence). CDR3 region: CASSYSDRQPQHF. CDR3 in DNA: TGTGCCAGCAGTTACTCTGACCGTCAGCCTCAGCATTTT.

This clonotype was seen at least ten times. In DNA, the CDR3 is TGTGCCAGCAGCCCTTCGACAGTTAGCAATCAGCCCCAGCATTTT. The encoded protein is CASSPSTVSNQPQHF. The chain joins TRBV28 to TRBJ1-5; perhaps TRBD1 as D (5 bases). Trimming stripped 6 bases from V and 0 bases from J, with 12 bases between. The germline CDR1 and CDR2 sequences are MDHEN and SYDVKM. The CDR3 consists of 15 residues.

This clonotype was found many times. The chain recombines TRBV2 with TRBJ2-5; D unresolved. V dropped 6 bases and J dropped 1 base, with 3 bases sitting between them. The CDR3 totals 11 residues. Germline V gene sequence: CDR1 SNHLY, CDR2 FYNNEI. DNA for the CDR3: TGTGCCAGCAGCCCCCAAGAGACCCAGTACTTC. Protein sequence: CASSPQETQYF.

This clonotype has a count of ten or more. The chain employs TRBV7-9 and TRBJ2-6; 9 positions match TRBD2. The CDR3 spans 17 residues. From germline, CDR1 is SEHNR and CDR2 FQNEAQ (reference sequence). With 7 bases clipped from V and 1 base from J, the junction kept 8 bases outside the gene matches. The CDR3 region is CASIPVRGGSGANVLTF. As DNA, the CDR3 is TGTGCCAGCATCCCCGTGCGGGGGGGATCTGGGGCCAACGTCCTGACTTTC.

This clonotype appeared many times. The rearrangement links TRBV12-3 or TRBV12-4 to TRBJ2-2; 9 bases are a match to TRBD2. With 6 bases clipped from V and 3 bases from J, the junction kept 8 bases outside the gene matches. CDR3 length: 16 amino acids. CDR3 sequence reads: CASSLSGSIYTGELFF. The CDR3 DNA sequence: TGTGCCAGCAGCCTTAGCGGGAGCATATACACCGGGGAGCTGTTTTTT.

Ten or more counts support this clonotype. The J gene is TRBJ1-1, the V gene TRBV28; 8 nucleotides line up with TRBD1. Germline CDR1 reads MDHEN; CDR2 reads SYDVKM. There are 14 residues in the CDR3. J was trimmed by 4 bases and V by 6 bases; bases with no gene match: 7. The CDR3 DNA follows: TGTGCCAGCAGATCGGGACAGGATGCCACTGAAGCTTTCTTT. It translates to CASRSGQDATEAFF. Complete variable domain (other parts from reference TRBV28 and TRBJ1-1): DVKVTQSSRYLVKRTGEKVFLECVQDMDHENMFWYRQDPGLGLRLIYFSYDVKMKEKGDIPEGYSVSREKKERFSLILESASTNQTSMYLCASRSGQDATEAFFGQGTRLTVV.

This chain connects TRBV7-3 to TRBJ1-1; D gene uncertain. Trimming stripped 3 bases from V and 1 base from J, with 9 bases between. There are 14 residues in the CDR3. Germline-derived CDR1 and CDR2 are SGHTA and FQGTGA. In DNA form, the CDR3 reads TGTGCCAGCAGCTTCCGGGCCGGGAACACTGAAGCTTTCTTT. As protein: CASSFRAGNTEAFF. Together with reference TRBV7-3 and TRBJ1-1, the CDR3 gives the full variable domain: GAGVSQTPSNKVTEKGKYVELRCDPISGHTALYWYRQSLGQGPEFLIYFQGTGAADDSGLPNDRFFAVRPEGSVSTLKIQRTERGDSAVYLCASSFRAGNTEAFFGQGTRLTVV.

This clonotype was recorded a few times. The chain combines TRBV10-3 with TRBJ2-2, with 13 bases fitting TRBD2. The V and J ends lost 10 bases and 5 bases, in that order; junction bases with no gene match: 4. CDR1 is ENHRY, CDR2 SYGVKD, per germline. The CDR3 is 14 residues long. The CDR3 here is CATGLAGSTGELFF. CDR3 sequence (DNA): TGTGCCACGGGACTAGCGGGAAGTACCGGGGAGCTGTTTTTT.

This clonotype was observed at least ten times. V and J are TRBV3-1 and TRBJ2-1; possibly TRBD2 for D (6 bases). The germline V gene encodes CDR1 LGHDT and CDR2 YNNKEL (reference sequence). V was cut by 3 bases and J by 3 bases, with 15 bases left in between. The CDR3 runs to 16 residues. CDR3 sequence: CASSHIGRDLYNEQFF. The CDR3 DNA follows: TGTGCCAGCAGCCATATAGGGCGGGATCTCTACAATGAGCAGTTCTTC.

This clonotype occurred many times. This chain joins TRBV28 and TRBJ2-4; D is unresolved. V dropped 2 bases and J dropped 0 bases, with 5 bases sitting between them. CDR3 size: 14 residues. Germline CDR1 MDHEN, CDR2 SYDVKM. The CDR3 loop reads CASSLELAKNIQYF. The CDR3 region has the DNA TGTGCCAGCAGTTTAGAGCTAGCCAAAAACATTCAGTACTTC.

This clonotype has ten or more counts. The rearrangement joins TRBV4-2 to TRBJ1-1; D ambiguous. Germline CDR1 LGHNA, CDR2 YNFKEQ. The CDR3 covers 13 residues. With 0 bases removed from V and 5 bases from J, the gap between germline ends came to 7 bases. The CDR3 is CASSQDPRTEAFF. The CDR3, as DNA: TGTGCCAGCAGCCAAGACCCACGGACTGAAGCTTTCTTT.

The chain combines TRBV7-3 with TRBJ2-5, with a weak D call TRBD2 (5 bases). The CDR3 covers 13 residues. The V end lost 10 bases, the J end lost 5 bases, and 17 bases lay between the germline ends. CDR1 is SGHTA and CDR2 is FQGTGA in the germline V gene. The CDR3: CATSPDGGETQYF. DNA of the CDR3: TGTGCCACTTCACCGGACGGCGGGGAGACCCAGTACTTC.

This clonotype has more than one count but fewer than ten. The gene calls are TRBV20-1 and TRBJ1-5; D is uncertain. V shed 3 bases and J shed 7 bases, with 10 bases lying between them. This CDR3 spans 12 amino acids. Germline loops: CDR1 DFQATT, CDR2 SNEGSKA (reference sequence). The CDR3 spells CSASEGGQPQHF. The CDR3 nucleotides read TGCAGTGCTAGTGAGGGCGGGCAGCCCCAGCATTTT.

This clonotype appeared many times. V and J are TRBV7-2 and TRBJ1-2; D is unclear. The V end was cut by 1 base, the J end by 4 bases, with 10 bases between. This CDR3 spans 14 amino acids. Germline V lookup: CDR1 SGHTA, CDR2 FQGNSA. In DNA form, the CDR3 reads TGTGCCAGCAGCTTAGAGGGAGGGCCCTATGGCTACACCTTC. It specifies CASSLEGGPYGYTF. Together with reference TRBV7-2 and TRBJ1-2, the CDR3 gives the full variable domain: GAGVSQSPSNKVTEKGKDVELRCDPISGHTALYWYRQSLGQGLEFLIYFQGNSAPDKSGLPSDRFSAERTGGSVSTLTIQRTQQEDSAVYLCASSLEGGPYGYTFGSGTRLTVV.

The rearrangement joins TRBV20-1 to TRBJ2-3, with D possibly TRBD2 on 6 matching bases. Deletions cut 0 bases from V and 3 bases from J, with 19 bases between. The CDR3 has 17 residues. Germline CDR1 is DFQATT and CDR2 is SNEGSKA (reference sequence). The CDR3 here is CSARDRVHGSPTDTQYF. The CDR3 DNA sequence: TGCAGTGCTAGAGATCGGGTGCACGGGAGTCCTACAGATACGCAGTATTTT.

This clonotype was observed at least ten times. The rearrangement joins TRBV20-1 to TRBJ2-1; D call uncertain. CDR1 and CDR2 from the germline V gene are DFQATT and SNEGSKA (reference sequence). This CDR3 is 16 amino acids long. The V end was cut by 3 bases, the J end by 0 bases, with 15 bases between. The CDR3 spells CSARSSNSYSYNEQFF. CDR3 nucleotide sequence: TGCAGTGCTAGGAGCAGTAATTCCTACTCCTACAATGAGCAGTTCTTC.

This sequence joins TRBV5-1 and TRBJ1-2, with D possibly TRBD1 on 5 matching bases. Trimming shortened V by 2 bases and J by 5 bases, and 13 bases separated the two germline ends. The CDR3 totals 14 residues. Germline CDR1 and CDR2: SGHRS and YFSETQ. The CDR3 DNA is TGCGCCAGCAGCTTACAGGACGGAGCTTATGGCTACACCTTC. Protein product: CASSLQDGAYGYTF.

This clonotype showed up many times. A junction boundary mismatches the germline segment, possibly from a read error. The rearrangement links TRBV12-3 or TRBV12-4 to TRBJ1-3; D call uncertain. This CDR3 comprises 15 residues. CDR3 region: CASSFNRDSENTIYF. DNA of the CDR3: TGTGCCAGCAGCTTTAACAGAGACTCTGAAAACACCATATATTTT.

CDR3 coding DNA: TGCGCCAGCAGCCAAGTTGGGAGGAATTCACCCCTCCACTTT. Residues: CASSQVGRNSPLHF. The V gene is TRBV4-1, the J gene TRBJ1-6; D is unresolved. CDR1 and CDR2 (germline): MGHRA, YSYEKL. CDR3 length: 14 residues. V dropped 1 base and J dropped 7 bases, with 8 bases sitting between them.

This clonotype was observed many times. CDR3 loop: CAISAGTETDEQFF. The CDR3 DNA sequence: TGTGCCATCTCCGCCGGGACTGAGACGGATGAGCAGTTCTTC. The chain employs TRBV10-3 and TRBJ2-1, with D tentatively TRBD2 (6 bases). Germline CDR1 reads ENHRY; CDR2 reads SYGVKD. Trimming took off 8 bases at V and 8 bases at J, with 19 bases between the two ends. The CDR3 totals 14 residues.

V and J are TRBV20-1 and TRBJ1-6, with unresolved D. The CDR3 is 9 amino acids. Germline CDR1 reads DFQATT; CDR2 reads SNEGSKA (reference sequence). V dropped 3 bases and J dropped 17 bases, with 8 bases sitting between them. The CDR3 DNA follows: TGCAGTGCTAGTGCTCTAGTCCACTTT. As protein: CSASALVHF.